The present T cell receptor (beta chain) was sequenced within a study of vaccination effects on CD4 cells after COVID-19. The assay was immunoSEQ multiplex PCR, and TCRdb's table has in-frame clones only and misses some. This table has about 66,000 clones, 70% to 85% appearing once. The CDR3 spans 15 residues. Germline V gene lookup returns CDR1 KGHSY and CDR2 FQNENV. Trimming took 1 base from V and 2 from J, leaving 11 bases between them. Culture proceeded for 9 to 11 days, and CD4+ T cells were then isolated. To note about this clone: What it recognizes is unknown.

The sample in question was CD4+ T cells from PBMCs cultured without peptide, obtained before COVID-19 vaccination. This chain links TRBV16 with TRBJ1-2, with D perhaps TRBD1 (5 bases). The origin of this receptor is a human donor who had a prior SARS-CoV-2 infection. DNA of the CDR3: TGTGCCAGCAGCCAATATCCCAGGGCGAACTATGGCTACACCTTC. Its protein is CASSQYPRANYGYTF.